The next 18 T cell receptor beta chains were all read from a single sample in a study of chemoradiotherapy in HPV16-positive cancers. Assay: immunoSEQ multiplex PCR; the TCRdb copy retains only in-frame clones and omits some. Of 9,500 to 15,000 clones listed, 86% were seen once; the top ten hold 2.5% to 3%. Source: blood, taken from a patient who underwent chemoradiotherapy. The origin of the receptors is a human donor with HPV-associated anogenital cancer.

The gene calls are TRBV7-3 and TRBJ2-5; unclear D gene. The CDR3 spans 13 residues. From germline, CDR1 is SGHTA and CDR2 FQGTGA. Trimming took off 3 bases at V and 5 bases at J, with 10 bases between the two ends. CDR3 sequence (DNA): TGTGCCAGCAGCTTCTCGGTAGGGGAGACCCAGTACTTC. Residues: CASSFSVGETQYF.

This rearrangement joins TRBV4-1 to TRBJ1-1; D gene unclear. The CDR3 covers 14 residues. CDR1 and CDR2 from the germline V gene are MGHRA and YSYEKL. V was shortened by 4 bases and J by 3 bases, with 12 bases between the two germline ends. The CDR3: CASSPLLKDTEAFF. The CDR3 coding sequence is TGCGCCAGCAGCCCACTACTAAAGGACACTGAAGCTTTCTTT.

The CDR3, as DNA: TGCGCCAGCAGCTTTTCACTGACAGGGGGCCAGGAGACCCAGTACTTC. It codes for CASSFSLTGGQETQYF. The chain couples TRBV5-1 to TRBJ2-5; TRBD1 matches at 10 bases. Unmatched junction bases numbered 9, after V lost 2 bases and J lost 5 bases. The CDR3 has 16 amino acids. Germline values: CDR1 SGHRS, CDR2 YFSETQ.

This clone was recorded once. The gene calls are TRBV7-2 and TRBJ2-3; no firm D call. Trimming removed 4 bases from V and 1 base from J, with 6 bases in between. CDR1 is SGHTA and CDR2 is FQGNSA in the germline V gene. The CDR3 contains 13 residues. The CDR3 is CASSYGGTDTQYF. The CDR3 nucleotides are TGTGCCAGCAGCTATGGGGGCACAGATACGCAGTATTTT.

The chain carries TRBV7-9 and TRBJ2-1, with 8 bases matching TRBD2. This CDR3 region has 16 residues. Germline assignment: CDR1 SEHNR and CDR2 FQNEAQ (reference sequence). V gave up 4 bases and J gave up 8 bases; unmatched junction bases: 13. This chain's CDR3 is CASSSQPGGPGYEQFF. DNA for the CDR3: TGTGCCAGCAGCTCCCAACCGGGGGGGCCGGGTTATGAGCAGTTCTTC.

Points on this clone: Germline and junction disagree at one end, which may indicate a read error. The chain combines TRBV6-5 with TRBJ1-1, with D possibly matching TRBD1 (5 bases). Per the germline V gene, CDR1 is MNHEY and CDR2 is SVGAGI. The CDR3 is made up of 14 amino acids. CDR3 DNA: TGTGTCAGCAGTTATCAGGGTATGAACACTGAAGCTTTCTTT. It is translated as CVSSYQGMNTEAFF.

The chain couples TRBV5-1 to TRBJ2-2; maybe TRBD1 (6 bases). V lost 1 base and J lost 9, with 16 bases in between. Germline CDR1 SGHRS, CDR2 YFSETQ. This CDR3 has 15 residues. The CDR3 spells CASSLSQGSGRELFF. The CDR3 nucleotides read TGCGCCAGCAGCTTGAGCCAGGGGTCCGGAAGGGAGCTGTTTTTT.

V is TRBV30 and J is TRBJ1-2, with D unresolved. V was cut by 3 bases and J by 7 bases, with 9 bases left in between. CDR1 and CDR2 (germline): GTSNPN, SVGIG (reference sequence). The CDR3 length is 11 residues. The CDR3 loop reads CAWSSLAGYTF. The CDR3 nucleotides read TGTGCCTGGAGCTCCCTCGCTGGCTACACCTTC.

This rearrangement joins TRBV5-4 to TRBJ1-1; 7 bases are shared with TRBD1. CDR3 length equals 11 residues. J lost 3 bases, V lost 9 bases, and 2 bases had no gene match. CDR1 and CDR2 (germline): SGHNT, YYREEE (reference sequence). CDR3 sequence (DNA): TGTGCCACCACAGGGGACACTGAAGCTTTCTTT. Protein product: CATTGDTEAFF.

The V and J genes are TRBV5-1 and TRBJ2-1; possible D gene TRBD2, 5 bases. Trimming left V 0 bases short and J 2 bases short, with 9 bases between. CDR3 length equals 15 residues. Germline assignment: CDR1 SGHRS and CDR2 YFSETQ. This chain's CDR3 is CASSLVGEPYNEQFF. CDR3 bases: TGCGCCAGCAGCTTGGTTGGGGAGCCCTACAATGAGCAGTTCTTC.

This chain connects TRBV7-9 to TRBJ1-1; D is perhaps TRBD1 (5 bases). Trimming stripped 1 base from V and 0 bases from J, with 6 bases between. In germline, CDR1 is SEHNR, CDR2 FQNEAQ (reference sequence). The CDR3 length is 14 residues. For the CDR3, the DNA is TGTGCCAGCAGCTTAGGACAGATGAACACTGAAGCTTTCTTT. Translated: CASSLGQMNTEAFF.

V is TRBV30 and J is TRBJ1-2, with D possibly TRBD1 on 6 matching bases. The CDR3 extends over 12 amino acids. The V and J ends lost 2 bases and 4 bases respectively, with 8 bases between them. CDR1 and CDR2 from the germline V gene are GTSNPN and SVGIG (reference sequence). DNA for the CDR3: TGTGCCTGGAGTAGGGACACCTATGGCTACACCTTC. This encodes CAWSRDTYGYTF. The entire variable domain, with the rest obtained from reference TRBV30 and TRBJ1-2, is as follows: SQTIHQWPATLVQPVGSPLSLECTVEGTSNPNLYWYRQAAGRGLQLLFYSVGIGQISSEVPQNLSASRPQDRQFILSSKKLLLSDSGFYLCAWSRDTYGYTFGSGTRLTVV.

The chain joins TRBV2 to TRBJ2-1, with a tentative D call TRBD1 (5 bases). CDR1 is SNHLY, CDR2 FYNNEI, per germline. Between the trimmed V and J ends, which lost 7 bases and 10 bases, there was a span of 14 bases. This CDR3 contains 12 residues. Written as DNA, the CDR3 is TGTGCCAGCACTCCCGACAGTTTGGAGCAGTTCTTC. Translation gives CASTPDSLEQFF.

This clone was picked up one time. The chain employs TRBV14 and TRBJ2-1; TRBD2 might be the D (5 bases). The CDR3 contains 15 residues. V was clipped by 0 bases and J by 5 bases, with 11 bases between them. Germline loops: CDR1 SGHDN, CDR2 FVKESK. CDR3 protein: CASSQEWRPDNEQFF. CDR3 DNA sequence: TGTGCCAGCAGCCAAGAGTGGAGGCCTGACAATGAGCAGTTCTTC.

This chain uses TRBV14 with TRBJ2-5; D unresolved. Germline CDR1 reads SGHDN; CDR2 reads FVKESK. The length of the CDR3 is 14 residues. Trimming cost V 1 base and J 5 bases, with 11 bases left between them. This CDR3 is CASSQALPGETQYF. The CDR3 DNA follows: TGTGCCAGCAGCCAAGCCCTCCCTGGGGAGACCCAGTACTTC.

This clone was observed once. V and J are TRBV11-2 and TRBJ2-3; D is tentatively TRBD1 or TRBD2 (5 bases each). Germline CDR1 reads SGHAT; CDR2 reads FQNNGV. The CDR3 runs 19 residues. The V gene lost 1 base and the J gene lost 1 base, with 21 bases spanning the gap. CDR3 amino acids: CASSLVFGRDGRGTDTQYF. CDR3 nucleotide sequence: TGTGCCAGCAGCTTAGTGTTCGGCCGGGACGGAAGGGGCACAGATACGCAGTATTTT.

This sequence joins TRBV10-3 and TRBJ2-3; 9 bases agree with TRBD2. CDR1 and CDR2 from the germline V gene are ENHRY and SYGVKD. The CDR3 contains 13 residues. J was trimmed by 3 bases and V by 6 bases; bases with no gene match: 1. This CDR3 reads CAIRTSGTDTQYF. DNA for the CDR3: TGTGCCATCAGGACTAGCGGTACAGATACGCAGTATTTT.

The CDR3 region has the DNA TGTGCCACCAGCAGAGATGTCCTCGGGGGCGCTGGAAACACCATATATTTT. It specifies CATSRDVLGGAGNTIYF. The V gene is TRBV15, the J gene TRBJ1-3, with a possible D match to TRBD1 (6 bases). Trimming cost V 0 bases and J 2 bases, with 14 bases left between them. The CDR3 runs to 17 residues. Germline CDR1 is LNHNV and CDR2 is YYDKDF (reference sequence). The variable domain in full, with the rest retrieved from reference TRBV15 and TRBJ1-3, is DAMVIQNPRYQVTQFGKPVTLSCSQTLNHNVMYWYQQKSSQAPKLLFHYYDKDFNNEADTPDNFQSRRPNTSFCFLDIRSPGLGDTAMYLCATSRDVLGGAGNTIYFGEGSWLTVV.